What follows is one T cell receptor (beta chain) and its context. Its antigen is unidentified. These data are taken from a study of T cells in Graves' hyperthyroidism and ophthalmopathy. Study-wide results and limits: Among thyroid clonotypes expanded above 0.001, most also appeared in blood.

Trimming took 1 base from V and 5 from J, leaving 16 bases between them. This CDR3 is built from 15 residues. Germline V gives CDR1 SGHRS, CDR2 YFSETQ. Stability of Graves' hyperthyroidism was defined as absent ophthalmopathy progression within 18 months. Each diagnosis was grounded in clinical symptoms, serum thyroxine and TRAb, thyroid ultrasound, and orbital computed tomography. TCR beta CDR3 region amplification was performed from RNA transcripts. HTBI primers drove first-round RT-PCR of the TCR CDR3. TCRdb processed the multiplex PCR reads anew with MiXCR; each CDR3 protein has one entry. This sample has 300,000 to 400,000 distinct CDR3 sequences, with 13% found just once.

The chain recombines TRBV5-1 with TRBJ2-7, with a tentative D call TRBD2 (7 bases). The sample comprised blood. This TCR derives from a woman between 18 and 29 years old with Graves' hyperthyroidism. CDR3 nucleotides: TGCGCCAGCAGCTTGATGTGGGGGGGCCCTAACGAGCAGTACTTC. Its translation is CASSLMWGGPNEQYF.